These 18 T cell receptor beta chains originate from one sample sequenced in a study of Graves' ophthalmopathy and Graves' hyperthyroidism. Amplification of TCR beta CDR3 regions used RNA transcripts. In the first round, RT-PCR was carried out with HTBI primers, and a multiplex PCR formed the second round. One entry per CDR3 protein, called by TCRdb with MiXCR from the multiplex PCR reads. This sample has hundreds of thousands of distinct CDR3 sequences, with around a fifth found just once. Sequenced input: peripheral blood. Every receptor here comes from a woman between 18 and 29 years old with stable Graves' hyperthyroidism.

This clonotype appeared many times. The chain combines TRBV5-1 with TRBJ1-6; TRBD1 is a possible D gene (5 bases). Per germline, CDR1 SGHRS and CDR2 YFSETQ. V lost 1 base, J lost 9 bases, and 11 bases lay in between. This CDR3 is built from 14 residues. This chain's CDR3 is CASSLPREGSPLHF. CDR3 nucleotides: TGCGCCAGCAGCTTGCCCAGGGAGGGTTCACCCCTCCACTTT.

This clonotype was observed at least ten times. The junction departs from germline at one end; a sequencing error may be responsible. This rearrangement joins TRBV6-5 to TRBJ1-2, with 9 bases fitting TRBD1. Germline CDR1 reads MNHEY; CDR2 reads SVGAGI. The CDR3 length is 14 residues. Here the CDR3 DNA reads TGTGCCAGCGGTTACACGGGACAGGGAGATAGCTACACCTTC. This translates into CASGYTGQGDSYTF.

DNA for the CDR3: TGTGCCAGCAGCACGGGACTAGCGGAGTTCGCGAACACCGGGGAGCTGTTTTTT. Protein sequence: CASSTGLAEFANTGELFF. The rearrangement joins TRBV12-3 or TRBV12-4 to TRBJ2-2, with 11 bases that match TRBD2. The ends lost 6 bases at V and 0 bases at J; junction bases unmatched: 9. There are 18 residues in the CDR3.

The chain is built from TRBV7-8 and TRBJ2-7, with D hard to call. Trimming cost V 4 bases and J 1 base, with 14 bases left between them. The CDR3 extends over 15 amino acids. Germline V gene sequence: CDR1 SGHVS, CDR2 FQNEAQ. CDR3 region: CASSSRYRLSYEQYF. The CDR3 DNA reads TGTGCCAGCAGCTCCCGGTACAGACTTTCCTACGAGCAGTACTTC.

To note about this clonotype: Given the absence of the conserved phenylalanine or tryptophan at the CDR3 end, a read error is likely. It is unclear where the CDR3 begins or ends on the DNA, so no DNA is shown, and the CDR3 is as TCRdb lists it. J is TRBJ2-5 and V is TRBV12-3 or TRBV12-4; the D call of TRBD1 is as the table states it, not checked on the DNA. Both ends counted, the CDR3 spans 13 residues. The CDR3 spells CASSRGRQETQDY.

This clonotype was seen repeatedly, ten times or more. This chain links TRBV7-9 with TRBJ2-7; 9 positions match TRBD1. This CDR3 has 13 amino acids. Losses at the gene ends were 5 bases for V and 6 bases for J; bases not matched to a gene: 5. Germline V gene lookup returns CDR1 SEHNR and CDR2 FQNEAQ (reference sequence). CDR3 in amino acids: CASSLGQGLEQYF. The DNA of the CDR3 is TGTGCCAGCAGCCTTGGACAGGGGCTCGAGCAGTACTTC. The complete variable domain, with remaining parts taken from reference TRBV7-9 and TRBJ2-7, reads DTGVSQNPRHKITKRGQNVTFRCDPISEHNRLYWYRQTLGQGPEFLTYFQNEAQLEKSRLLSDRFSAERPKGSFSTLEIQRTEQGDSAMYLCASSLGQGLEQYFGPGTRLTVT.

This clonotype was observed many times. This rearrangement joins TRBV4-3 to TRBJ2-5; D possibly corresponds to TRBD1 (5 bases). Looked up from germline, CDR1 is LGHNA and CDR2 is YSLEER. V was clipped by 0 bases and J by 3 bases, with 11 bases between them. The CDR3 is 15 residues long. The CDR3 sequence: CASSQDPGREETQYF. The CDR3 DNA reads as TGCGCCAGCAGCCAAGATCCGGGCAGGGAAGAGACCCAGTACTTC.

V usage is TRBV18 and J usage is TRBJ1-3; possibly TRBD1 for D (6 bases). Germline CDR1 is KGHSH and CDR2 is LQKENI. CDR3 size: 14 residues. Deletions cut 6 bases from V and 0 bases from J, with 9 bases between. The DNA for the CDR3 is TGTGCCAGCTCTATAGGGGGCTCTGGAAACACCATATATTTT. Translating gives CASSIGGSGNTIYF. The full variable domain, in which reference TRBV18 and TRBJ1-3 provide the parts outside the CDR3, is NAGVMQNPRHLVRRRGQEARLRCSPMKGHSHVYWYRQLPEEGLKFMVYLQKENIIDESGMPKERFSAEFPKEGPSILRIQQVVRGDSAAYFCASSIGGSGNTIYFGEGSWLTVV.

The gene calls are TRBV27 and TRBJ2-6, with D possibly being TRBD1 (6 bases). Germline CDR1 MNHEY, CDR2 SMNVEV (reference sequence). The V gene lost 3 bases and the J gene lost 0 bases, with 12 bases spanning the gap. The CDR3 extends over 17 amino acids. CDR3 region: CASSFRGPSSGANVLTF. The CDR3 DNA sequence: TGTGCCAGCAGTTTCAGGGGCCCCAGCTCTGGGGCCAACGTCCTGACTTTC.

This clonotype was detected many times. The CDR3 here is CASKLYRDRGQTVNTEAFF. In DNA form, the CDR3 reads TGTGCCAGCAAGCTTTACCGGGACAGGGGACAAACGGTGAACACTGAAGCTTTCTTT. The V gene is TRBV27, the J gene TRBJ1-1, with TRBD1 identical over 10 bases. The length of the CDR3 is 19 residues. Germline CDR1 MNHEY, CDR2 SMNVEV (reference sequence). Losses at the gene ends were 7 bases for V and 0 bases for J; bases not matched to a gene: 17.

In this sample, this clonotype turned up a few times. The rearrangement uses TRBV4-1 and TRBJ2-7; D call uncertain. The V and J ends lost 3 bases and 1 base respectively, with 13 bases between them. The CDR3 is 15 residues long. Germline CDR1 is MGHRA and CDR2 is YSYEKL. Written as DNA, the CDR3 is TGCGCCAGCAGCCAGCCCCGGGCAGCATCCTACGAGCAGTACTTC. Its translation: CASSQPRAASYEQYF.

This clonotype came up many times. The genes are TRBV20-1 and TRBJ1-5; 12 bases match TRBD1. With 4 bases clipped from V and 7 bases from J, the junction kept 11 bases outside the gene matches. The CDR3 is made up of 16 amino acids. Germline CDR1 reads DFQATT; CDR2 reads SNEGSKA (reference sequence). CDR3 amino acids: CSAKPGQGASRQPQHF. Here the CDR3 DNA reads TGCAGTGCTAAGCCGGGACAGGGGGCGTCGCGACAGCCCCAGCATTTT.

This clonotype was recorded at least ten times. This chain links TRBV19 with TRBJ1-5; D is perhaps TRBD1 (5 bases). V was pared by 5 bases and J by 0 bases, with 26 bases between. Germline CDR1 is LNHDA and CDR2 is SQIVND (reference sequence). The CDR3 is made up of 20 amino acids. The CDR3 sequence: CASSVLGGATTDYSNQPQHF. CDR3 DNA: TGTGCCAGTAGTGTCCTAGGCGGGGCCACCACCGATTATAGCAATCAGCCCCAGCATTTT.

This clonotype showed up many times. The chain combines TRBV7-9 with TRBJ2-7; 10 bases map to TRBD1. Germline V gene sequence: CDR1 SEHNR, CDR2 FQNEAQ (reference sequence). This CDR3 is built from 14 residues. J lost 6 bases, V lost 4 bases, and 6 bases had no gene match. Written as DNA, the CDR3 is TGTGCCAGCAGCTCGACAGGGGGCGCATCCGAGCAGTACTTC. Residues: CASSSTGGASEQYF.

CDR3 in amino acids: CASSPGTQPQHF. The CDR3 nucleotides read TGTGCCAGCAGCCCCGGGACACAGCCCCAGCATTTT. J is TRBJ1-5 and V is TRBV12-3 or TRBV12-4; the D gene is possibly TRBD1 (6 bases). There are 12 residues in the CDR3. V was trimmed by 6 bases and J by 7 bases, leaving 10 bases between them.

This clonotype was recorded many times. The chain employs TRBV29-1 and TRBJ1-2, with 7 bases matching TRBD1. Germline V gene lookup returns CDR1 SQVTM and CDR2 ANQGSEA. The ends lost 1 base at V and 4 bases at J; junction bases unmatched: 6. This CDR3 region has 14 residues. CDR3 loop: CSVEGVRTGYGYTF. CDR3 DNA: TGCAGCGTTGAAGGCGTGAGGACAGGCTATGGCTACACCTTC.

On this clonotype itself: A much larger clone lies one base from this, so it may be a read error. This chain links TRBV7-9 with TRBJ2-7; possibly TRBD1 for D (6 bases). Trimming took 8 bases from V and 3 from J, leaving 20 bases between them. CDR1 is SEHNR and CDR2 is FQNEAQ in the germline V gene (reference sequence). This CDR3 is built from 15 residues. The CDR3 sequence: CASGLGQGRIYEQYF. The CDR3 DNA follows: TGTGCCAGCGGCCTAGGGCAGGGGAGAATCTACGAGCAGTACTTC.

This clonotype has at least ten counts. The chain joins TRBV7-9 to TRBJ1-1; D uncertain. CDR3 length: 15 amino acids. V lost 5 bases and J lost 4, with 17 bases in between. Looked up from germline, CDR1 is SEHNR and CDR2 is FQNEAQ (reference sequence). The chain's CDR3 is CASSKKRANFTEAFF. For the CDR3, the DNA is TGTGCCAGCAGCAAGAAGAGGGCGAACTTCACTGAAGCTTTCTTT.